This TCR beta chain comes out of a study of Ad26.COV2.S vaccination and SARS-CoV-2 variants. This clone showed up just a few times. What it recognizes is unknown. V gave up 5 bases and J gave up 3 bases, with 10 bases separating them. CDR3 length equals 13 residues. CDR1 and CDR2 from the germline V gene are SEHNR and FQNEAQ (reference sequence). Overall study findings and caveats: With respect to non-spike TCR breadth, vaccine and placebo recipients were similar.

Treatment: 15 to 20 received Ad26.COV2.S at low or high dose, single or two shots; several received placebo; per-sample allocation not given. Material that was analyzed had been drawn on day 63 after the first vaccine or placebo injection. The repertoire was sequenced with immunoSEQ multiplex PCR; TCRdb's copy has only in-frame clones and lacks some. The sample shows about 430,000 clones, more than 80% of them seen only once. The clonotype comes from a person aged 18-60 years who received the Ad26.COV2.S COVID-19 vaccine or a placebo. The V call is TRBV7-9, the J call TRBJ1-2; perhaps TRBD1 as D (6 bases). Sequencing was performed on peripheral blood, taken in a trial of Ad26.COV2.S vaccine versus placebo. In DNA, the CDR3 is TGTGCCAGCAGCCTTGGACAGTACTATGGCTACACCTTC. Its translation is CASSLGQYYGYTF.